Listed below are T cell receptor beta chains from one sample, sequenced in a study of sequential checkpoint blockade in melanoma. Libraries were prepared by immunoSEQ multiplex PCR; TCRdb keeps only in-frame clonotypes and omits some of them. The table lists 7,900 or so clones, about a quarter of them singletons. The sequencing used tumor tissue (inferred from file names), collected from a patient given nivolumab and ipilimumab in sequence. Receptor source: a human donor with melanoma. CDR3s include the opening cysteine and the closing phenylalanine or tryptophan. Fields, in order: clone size, J gene, D gene, V gene, CDR3 protein, CDR3 DNA. A D gene is named only where the DNA matches it firmly. Clone sizes are given selectively: once, few, many, or a class where the clone is expanded.

size: -; J: TRBJ2-3; D: TRBD2; V: TRBV15; CDR3: CATSRDPTSGGTYSTDTQYF; DNA: TGTGCCACCAGCAGAGATCCGACTAGCGGGGGGACCTATAGCACAGATACGCAGTATTTT
size: -; J: TRBJ2-2; D: -; V: TRBV6-8; CDR3: CAITTTRPGTGELFF; DNA: TGTGCCATCACCACGACCCGGCCTGGCACCGGGGAGCTGTTTTTT
size: large; J: TRBJ1-3; D: -; V: TRBV10-2; CDR3: CASSEWSVSSGNTIYF; DNA: TGCGCCAGCAGTGAGTGGTCCGTGAGCTCTGGAAACACCATATATTTT
size: -; J: TRBJ1-5; D: TRBD1; V: TRBV10-2; CDR3: CASSWTGNQPQHF; DNA: TGCGCCAGCAGTTGGACAGGGAATCAGCCCCAGCATTTT
size: -; J: TRBJ2-3; D: -; V: TRBV29-1; CDR3: CSVLPSTDTQYF; DNA: TGCAGCGTCCTCCCGAGCACAGATACGCAGTATTTT
size: many; J: TRBJ2-3; D: -; V: TRBV11-3; CDR3: CASSLPGTSDTQYF; DNA: TGTGCCAGCAGCTTACCGGGGACATCGGATACGCAGTATTTT
size: few; J: TRBJ2-3; D: TRBD1; V: TRBV6-8; CDR3: CASSDYRGRSDTQYF; DNA: TGTGCCAGCAGCGACTACAGGGGGCGGTCAGATACGCAGTATTTT
size: few; J: TRBJ2-2; D: -; V: TRBV28; CDR3: CASSPTPTGELFF; DNA: TGTGCCAGCAGTCCCACCCCAACCGGGGAGCTGTTTTTT
size: -; J: TRBJ2-7; D: -; V: TRBV28; CDR3: CASSSGPPYEQYF; DNA: TGTGCCAGCAGTTCCGGGCCCCCCTACGAGCAGTACTTC
size: once; J: TRBJ2-5; D: -; V: TRBV5-1; CDR3: CASSLTGREETQYF; DNA: TGCGCCAGCAGCTTAACCGGACGGGAAGAGACCCAGTACTTC
size: -; J: TRBJ2-3; D: TRBD2; V: TRBV11-3; CDR3: CASSSRTSAVTDTQYF; DNA: TGTGCCAGCAGCTCCAGGACTAGTGCAGTCACAGATACGCAGTATTTT
size: -; J: TRBJ2-3; D: TRBD1; V: TRBV5-1; CDR3: CASSLGQTGMLDTQYF; DNA: TGCGCCAGCAGCTTGGGGCAGACAGGGATGTTAGATACGCAGTATTTT
size: -; J: TRBJ2-5; D: -; V: TRBV5-1; CDR3: CASSFIQVQETQYF; DNA: TGCGCCAGCAGCTTTATCCAGGTCCAAGAGACCCAGTACTTC
size: -; J: TRBJ2-1; D: -; V: TRBV18; CDR3: CASSPLGDPDNEQFF; DNA: TGTGCCAGCTCACCATTGGGGGACCCAGACAATGAGCAGTTCTTC
size: -; J: TRBJ2-4; D: -; V: TRBV11-3; CDR3: CASSLSVSKNIQYF; DNA: TGTGCCAGCAGCTTGAGTGTTTCCAAAAACATTCAGTACTTC
size: few; J: TRBJ2-7; D: -; V: TRBV11-3; CDR3: CASSLGLQPSYEQYF; DNA: TGTGCCAGCAGCTTAGGACTCCAACCCTCCTACGAGCAGTACTTC
size: -; J: TRBJ2-1; D: TRBD1; V: TRBV19; CDR3: CASSIGGQGGYNEQFF; DNA: TGTGCCAGTAGTATAGGGGGACAGGGGGGATACAATGAGCAGTTCTTC
size: few; J: TRBJ2-1; D: TRBD2; V: TRBV12-5; CDR3: CASKKNDLAGNEQFF; DNA: TGTGCCAGCAAAAAGAACGACCTAGCGGGTAATGAGCAGTTCTTC
size: medium-sized; J: TRBJ1-1; D: TRBD1; V: TRBV6-8; CDR3: CASKKGDRGEAFF; DNA: TGTGCCAGCAAAAAAGGGGACAGGGGTGAAGCTTTCTTT
size: -; J: TRBJ2-7; D: -; V: TRBV14; CDR3: CASSQVGWGDLQYF; DNA: TGTGCCAGCAGCCAAGTGGGGTGGGGGGACCTGCAGTACTTC
size: -; J: TRBJ2-3; D: -; V: TRBV5-1; CDR3: CASSFGQIMDTQYF; DNA: TGCGCCAGCAGCTTCGGGCAGATCATGGATACGCAGTATTTT
size: -; J: TRBJ1-4; D: -; V: TRBV23-1; CDR3: CASSPGQVGKLFF; DNA: TGCGCCAGCAGCCCCGGACAAGTGGGGAAACTGTTTTTT
size: many; J: TRBJ1-3; D: -; V: TRBV4-1; CDR3: CASSQGGASSGNTIYF; DNA: TGCGCCAGCAGCCAAGGGGGGGCCAGCTCTGGAAACACCATATATTTT
size: -; J: TRBJ2-1; D: -; V: TRBV29-1; CDR3: CSVARESRPHEQFF; DNA: TGCAGCGTTGCCCGGGAGTCTAGGCCCCATGAGCAGTTCTTC
size: -; J: TRBJ1-2; D: TRBD1; V: TRBV18; CDR3: CASSPPGQGEYGYTF; DNA: TGTGCCAGCTCACCACCGGGACAGGGGGAGTATGGCTACACCTTC
size: -; J: TRBJ2-3; D: -; V: TRBV5-1; CDR3: CASSLVSPQRDTQYF; DNA: TGCGCCAGCAGCCTCGTGAGTCCTCAACGAGATACGCAGTATTTT
size: -; J: TRBJ2-7; D: -; V: TRBV29-1; CDR3: CSVVGRGTYEQYF; DNA: TGCAGCGTTGTAGGGAGGGGGACCTACGAGCAGTACTTC